These 27 T cell receptor beta chains were sequenced from one sample in a study of cytomegalovirus exposure and HLA in healthy donors. Primers: 60 Vbeta forward and 13 Jbeta reverse. Libraries were prepared by immunoSEQ multiplex PCR; TCRdb keeps only in-frame clonotypes and omits some of them. There are 150,000 or so clones in the sample, with 1% to 1.5% held by the top ten. The sequenced sample was PBMCs. These receptors all stem from a woman aged 55-75 years in good health and CMV-seronegative.

This rearrangement joins TRBV10-3 to TRBJ2-7; 7 positions agree with TRBD1. V shed 5 bases, J shed 3 bases, and the junction held 4 bases outside the gene matches. Germline-derived CDR1 and CDR2 are ENHRY and SYGVKD. This CDR3 is built from 13 residues. The CDR3 coding sequence is TGTGCCATCAGTTTGACAGGGCGCTACGAGCAGTACTTC. Amino acids: CAISLTGRYEQYF.

The chain has TRBV5-4 and TRBJ1-1; D is undetermined. Germline CDR1 SGHNT, CDR2 YYREEE (reference sequence). The CDR3 spans 12 residues. V was trimmed by 0 bases and J by 8 bases, leaving 8 bases between them. The DNA for the CDR3 is TGTGCCAGCAGCTTGGCCGATGCGGAAGCTTTCTTT. Translating gives CASSLADAEAFF.

This sequence joins TRBV6-5 and TRBJ1-1, with a weak D call TRBD1 (6 bases). Trimming removed 7 bases from V and 4 bases from J, with 16 bases in between. There are 14 residues in the CDR3. Looked up from germline, CDR1 is MNHEY and CDR2 is SVGAGI. The CDR3 coding sequence is TGTGCCAGCAAACTACAGGGCCGGGGCACTGAAGCTTTCTTT. Protein product: CASKLQGRGTEAFF.

This rearrangement joins TRBV7-2 to TRBJ2-7, with a tentative D call TRBD1 (6 bases). The CDR3 has 15 amino acids. Germline V gives CDR1 SGHTA, CDR2 FQGNSA. The V end was cut by 5 bases, the J end by 3 bases, with 17 bases between. Here the CDR3 reads CASSVNRVTLYEQYF. DNA of the CDR3: TGTGCCAGCAGCGTTAACAGGGTAACTCTCTACGAGCAGTACTTC. The whole variable domain, filled in from reference TRBV7-2 and TRBJ2-7, reads GAGVSQSPSNKVTEKGKDVELRCDPISGHTALYWYRQSLGQGLEFLIYFQGNSAPDKSGLPSDRFSAERTGGSVSTLTIQRTQQEDSAVYLCASSVNRVTLYEQYFGPGTRLTVT.

This rearrangement joins TRBV7-3 to TRBJ2-1; 10 positions agree with TRBD2. CDR3 length: 18 amino acids. Losses at the gene ends were 5 bases for V and 6 bases for J; bases not matched to a gene: 16. The germline V gene encodes CDR1 SGHTA and CDR2 FQGTGA. CDR3 residues: CASSRLDDGLAEPNEQFF. The CDR3 nucleotides are TGTGCCAGCAGCCGCTTAGATGATGGACTAGCGGAGCCCAATGAGCAGTTCTTC.

The chain couples TRBV6-6 to TRBJ1-1; TRBD1 is a possible D gene (6 bases). Germline CDR1 reads MNHNY; CDR2 reads SVGAGI (reference sequence). This CDR3 is 14 amino acids long. V was trimmed by 11 bases and J by 5 bases, leaving 21 bases between them. The CDR3 reads CASKVGQRGTEAFF. The CDR3 DNA is TGTGCCTCCAAGGTAGGACAGAGAGGAACTGAAGCTTTCTTT.

V and J are TRBV18 and TRBJ2-1, with 7 nucleotides matching TRBD1. CDR3 length: 14 amino acids. The trim removed 1 base at V and 4 bases at J, leaving 1 base unmatched. Germline CDR1 and CDR2: KGHSH and LQKENI. DNA of the CDR3: TGTGCCAGCTCACCACGGACAGGTTACAATGAGCAGTTCTTC. Amino acid sequence: CASSPRTGYNEQFF.

This chain links TRBV2 with TRBJ1-2; a weak D match, TRBD1 (5 bases). CDR3 size: 14 residues. V was trimmed by 4 bases and J by 7 bases, leaving 16 bases between them. Germline V gene lookup returns CDR1 SNHLY and CDR2 FYNNEI. This CDR3 is CASSGGGLVGGYTF. CDR3 in DNA: TGTGCCAGCAGTGGGGGGGGACTGGTCGGTGGCTACACCTTC.

V gene TRBV2 combines with J gene TRBJ1-1; 7 nucleotides align to TRBD1. Looked up from germline, CDR1 is SNHLY and CDR2 is FYNNEI. This CDR3 has 14 amino acids. The junction had 7 bases not matched to a gene; V was cut back by 5 bases and J by 4 bases. The CDR3 bases are TGTGCCAGCAGTCTACCGGGACAGCCCACTGAAGCTTTCTTT. As protein: CASSLPGQPTEAFF.

The V gene is TRBV2, the J gene TRBJ1-5, with D uncertain. The V gene's germline CDR1 is SNHLY and CDR2 FYNNEI. The CDR3 extends over 13 amino acids. The ends were cut back, 8 bases at V and 3 bases at J, with 11 bases in the middle. The CDR3 nucleotides read TGTGCCAGCGGGCGACAACACAATCAGCCCCAGCATTTT. Amino acids: CASGRQHNQPQHF.

The rearrangement joins TRBV12-5 to TRBJ1-5, with 10 bases lining up with TRBD1. The germline V gene encodes CDR1 LGHNT and CDR2 FRNRAP. The CDR3 length is 15 residues. J was trimmed by 5 bases and V by 7 bases; bases with no gene match: 8. The CDR3 coding sequence is TGTGCTAGTGCCGGGGGACAGGGGAGGGATCAGCCCCAGCATTTT. Translated, it gives CASAGGQGRDQPQHF.

The chain recombines TRBV5-1 with TRBJ2-5, with 11 bases aligning to TRBD2. The J call may be incorrect, as the DNA end agrees better with TRBJ2-7. This CDR3 contains 15 residues. Germline values: CDR1 SGHRS, CDR2 YFSETQ. CDR3: CASSPTSGSLREQYF. In DNA form, the CDR3 reads TGCGCCAGCAGCCCAACTAGCGGGAGTTTGCGCGAGCAGTACTTC.

The chain joins TRBV18 to TRBJ2-7, with 8 positions matching TRBD1. There are 14 residues in the CDR3. Germline loops: CDR1 KGHSH, CDR2 LQKENI. The J segment lost 3 bases and the V segment lost 3 bases, leaving 4 bases of the junction unmatched. The CDR3 coding sequence is TGTGCCAGCTCACCGCAGGGGGCAGACTACGAGCAGTACTTC. It encodes CASSPQGADYEQYF.

J is TRBJ2-7 and V is TRBV2; D is possibly TRBD2 (7 bases). Trimming cost V 4 bases and J 5 bases, with 30 bases left between them. The CDR3 consists of 19 residues. In germline, CDR1 is SNHLY, CDR2 FYNNEI. CDR3 sequence reads: CASSATKGEGWSQMNEQYF. The CDR3 region has the DNA TGTGCCAGCAGTGCGACAAAGGGGGAGGGCTGGTCCCAAATGAACGAGCAGTACTTC. The full variable domain, in which reference TRBV2 and TRBJ2-7 provide the parts outside the CDR3, is EPEVTQTPSHQVTQMGQEVILRCVPISNHLYFYWYRQILGQKVEFLVSFYNNEISEKSEIFDDQFSVERPDGSNFTLKIRSTKLEDSAMYFCASSATKGEGWSQMNEQYFGPGTRLTVT.

Details on this clone: Germline and junction disagree at one end, which may indicate a read error. The chain uses TRBV11-3 and TRBJ1-1, with D maybe TRBD1 (5 bases). In germline, CDR1 is SGHNT, CDR2 YENEEA. CDR3 length equals 14 residues. CDR3 sequence: CASSKGTADTEAFF. CDR3 nucleotides: TGTGCCAGCAGCAAGGGAACGGCGGACACTGAAGCCTTCTTT.

The chain links TRBV6-6 to TRBJ1-1; D is unresolved. The CDR3 covers 13 residues. Germline CDR1 reads MNHNY; CDR2 reads SVGAGI (reference sequence). The ends were cut back, 2 bases at V and 1 base at J, with 5 bases in the middle. As DNA, the CDR3 is TGTGCCAGCAGTTACGGCAGGAACACTGAAGCTTTCTTT. This codes for CASSYGRNTEAFF.

The genes are TRBV4-1 and TRBJ2-7; no clear D. Germline loops: CDR1 MGHRA, CDR2 YSYEKL. The ends were cut back, 0 bases at V and 0 bases at J, with 12 bases in the middle. This CDR3 spans 16 amino acids. CDR3 coding DNA: TGCGCCAGCAGCCAAGATTCGCGTCAGGTCTCCTACGAGCAGTACTTC. This encodes CASSQDSRQVSYEQYF.

The genes are TRBV5-4 and TRBJ1-1; D is uncertain. V gave up 0 bases and J gave up 0 bases, with 9 bases separating them. CDR1 and CDR2 from the germline V gene are SGHNT and YYREEE (reference sequence). This CDR3 contains 15 residues. The chain's CDR3 is CASSLEPGLNTEAFF. CDR3 bases: TGTGCCAGCAGCTTGGAACCGGGTTTGAACACTGAAGCTTTCTTT.

In DNA, the CDR3 is TGTGCCAGCAGCTTCGACAGAACCTACGAGCAGTACTTC. Translation gives CASSFDRTYEQYF. The chain couples TRBV5-4 to TRBJ2-7; a weak D match, TRBD1 (5 bases). The CDR3 has 13 amino acids. Trimming removed 2 bases from V and 2 bases from J, with 8 bases in between. Germline assignment: CDR1 SGHNT and CDR2 YYREEE (reference sequence).

The genes are TRBV5-8 and TRBJ1-5; possibly TRBD1 for D (6 bases). CDR3 length: 18 residues. V lost 0 bases, J lost 0 bases, and 16 bases lay in between. CDR1 and CDR2 from the germline V gene are SGHTS and YDEGEE. CDR3 coding DNA: TGTGCCAGCAGCTTGGGCAGGGGCCGGGTTTATAGCAATCAGCCCCAGCATTTT. Its translation: CASSLGRGRVYSNQPQHF.

The chain combines TRBV30 with TRBJ2-1; D perhaps matches TRBD1 (6 bases). Deletions cut 4 bases from V and 3 bases from J, with 13 bases between. Germline-derived CDR1 and CDR2 are GTSNPN and SVGIG (reference sequence). CDR3 length: 14 amino acids. The CDR3 DNA reads as TGTGCCTGGAAGGTCAGGGGATTCTACAATGAGCAGTTCTTC. It encodes CAWKVRGFYNEQFF.

The rearrangement links TRBV2 to TRBJ2-3, with TRBD2 identical over 10 bases. The junction had 8 bases not matched to a gene; V was cut back by 4 bases and J by 7 bases. The CDR3 covers 15 residues. Germline CDR1 reads SNHLY; CDR2 reads FYNNEI. The CDR3 region has the DNA TGTGCCAGCAGTGGGGATAGCGGGGGGTGGTATACGCAGTATTTT. It translates to CASSGDSGGWYTQYF.

The chain employs TRBV4-1 and TRBJ1-1; possibly TRBD1 for D (5 bases). The germline V gene encodes CDR1 MGHRA and CDR2 YSYEKL. The CDR3 is 15 residues long. Deletions cut 3 bases from V and 4 bases from J, with 15 bases between. The CDR3 DNA is TGCGCCAGCAGCCAGACGCTGTCTAGGGGCACTGAAGCTTTCTTT. Translated: CASSQTLSRGTEAFF.

The chain has TRBV5-6 and TRBJ2-7; the D gene is possibly TRBD2 (5 bases). Deletions cut 3 bases from V and 2 bases from J, with 21 bases between. Germline V CDR1 and CDR2: SGHDT, YYEEEE. The CDR3 contains 17 residues. The CDR3 reads CASSSLTSGIPAYEQYF. DNA for the CDR3: TGTGCCAGCAGCTCCCTTACGTCCGGGATTCCAGCCTACGAGCAGTACTTC.

The DNA of the CDR3 is TGCGCCAGCAGCGAACAGGGGGGTAGGGGCTACACCTTC. Its protein product is CASSEQGGRGYTF. The chain links TRBV10-1 to TRBJ1-2; TRBD1 aligns across 8 bases. This CDR3 is 13 amino acids long. Losses at the gene ends were 6 bases for V and 8 bases for J; bases not matched to a gene: 8. CDR1 WNHNN and CDR2 SYGVQD come from the germline V gene (reference sequence).

This chain joins TRBV6-5 and TRBJ1-1; D not resolved. Trimming took off 10 bases at V and 6 bases at J, with 18 bases between the two ends. CDR1 is MNHEY, CDR2 SVGAGI, per germline. This CDR3 comprises 13 residues. The CDR3 protein is CATKDGGVPEAFF. CDR3 sequence (DNA): TGTGCCACCAAAGACGGTGGAGTTCCTGAAGCTTTCTTT.

The chain employs TRBV2 and TRBJ1-5; D unresolved. The CDR3 loop spans 14 amino acids. Trimming left V 8 bases short and J 5 bases short, with 16 bases between. Per the germline V gene, CDR1 is SNHLY and CDR2 is FYNNEI. CDR3 sequence reads: CASSEGREDQPQHF. DNA for the CDR3: TGTGCCAGCTCGGAGGGAAGGGAAGATCAGCCCCAGCATTTT.